This TCR beta chain comes out of a study of technical replicates of blood from a handful of donors. The germline V gene has CDR1 MNHNY and CDR2 SVGAGI (reference sequence). Trimming took 2 bases from V and 6 from J, leaving 4 bases between them. The CDR3 is made up of 11 amino acids. The data were produced by immunoSEQ multiplex PCR, yet TCRdb's version contains in-frame clones alone and is incomplete. The table records 60,000 to 65,000 clones, around 93% of them present only once. The chain is built from TRBV6-6 and TRBJ1-2; D is uncertain. This clonotype originated in a human donor in good health. Some clones in this sample may be carry-over from other donors' samples. The sample taken for sequencing was PBMCs. The CDR3 loop is CASSYEDGYTF. The CDR3 nucleotides are TGTGCCAGCAGTTACGAGGATGGCTACACCTTC.